This T cell receptor beta chain was recorded in a study of T cell repertoires in cytomegalovirus infection. Study-level information: Alongside well-studied HLA-B-restricted CMV epitopes, recently identified HLA-C-restricted CMV epitopes were also used. Indicated by public TCR beta signatures were CMV infection and matching HLA type. Study-wide results and limits: CMV carriers having the relevant HLA were flagged by cumulative public TCR beta family frequency.

One entry per CDR3 protein, called by TCRdb with MiXCR from the reads. The profile covers around 540,000 distinct CDR3 sequences, with 33% appearing a single time and about a sixth taken by the ten largest. J gave up 4 bases and V 0 bases, and 2 bases lay outside the gene matches. CDR3 length: 15 amino acids. Germline values: CDR1 SGHDT, CDR2 YYEEEE. A few counts support this clonotype. Its target is unknown. The TCR sequence derives from a human donor in good health (CMV status not recorded). Some clones in this sample may be carry-over from other donors' samples. The V and J genes are TRBV5-6 and TRBJ2-2; 8 nucleotides match TRBD2. This material consisted of cultured PBMCs, taken from culture after CMV antigen stimulation. In nucleotides, the CDR3 is TGTGCCAGCAGCTTGGAGCGGGAGTTCACCGGGGAGCTGTTTTTT. It encodes CASSLEREFTGELFF. Full variable domain (remainder filled in from reference TRBV5-6 and TRBJ2-2): DAGVTQSPTHLIKTRGQQVTLRCSPKSGHDTVSWYQQALGQGPQFIFQYYEEEERQRGNFPDRFSGHQFPNYSSELNVNALLLGDSALYLCASSLEREFTGELFFGEGSRLTVL.